This T cell receptor beta chain was captured by sequencing in a study of long-term antiretroviral therapy in people with HIV (dated by TCRdb to between 2022 and 2023). Study-wide context: The earliest samples were collected about a decade before the 2015 WHO recommendation for immediate ART, when ART was typically delayed until CD4 counts fell. A retrospective serial study tested whether ART initiation and durable HIV suppression were associated with changes in peripheral blood TRB repertoire composition and diversity. The cohort contributed about 200 cryopreserved PBMC samples from 30 adults with confirmed HIV infection, collected serially over a mean of around 6 years (range 1-12). Among the 25 to 30 participants with HIV, over nine were female. No cross-contamination during QIAcube processing was seen in test extractions of a monoclonal T-cell line run alongside 30 or so polyclonal samples. Here is what the overall study found, with its caveats: ART initiation was associated with a significant increase in TRB diversity, but diversity stayed significantly below transplant donor controls even after long-term ART. Because pre-ART samples had limited cell numbers, unsorted PBMC were profiled rather than sorted CD4+ and CD8+ T cells. Narrower CDR3 length ranges were observed in HIV repertoires than in controls, and an antigen-experienced repertoire with only a slight naive shift after ART was suggested by the network structure. Inferences about post-ART repertoire changes are limited because no data were available on ART adherence, viral resistance or therapy changes. Expanded TRB clones identified before ART initiation dominated the repertoire at all time points, although this dominance fluctuated and declined in many PLHIV after ART. Owing to limited PBMC availability, only the TCR beta chain was sequenced, without alpha chain pairing. The samples span the years 2004 to 2017, and the ART regimens used may be less effective than current regimens.

Via the germline V gene, CDR1 is MNHEY and CDR2 SVGAGI. The CDR3 spans 13 residues, from the cysteine through the phenylalanine. Solely the CDR3 DNA is kept, with 39 bases framed from the first base. Sequencing of the TRB variable region was done with the immunoSEQ hsTCRB v3.0 assay at survey level resolution. The target sequencing depth for TRB was about 40,000-55,000 T-cell genomes per sample. TRB libraries were pooled and sequenced on an Illumina MiSeq using a v3 150-cycle kit. Concerning the study's data processing: Analysis of repertoires was carried out in R inside a reproducible Nextflow workflow spanning QC, data transformation and analysis. LymphoSeq2, an R package for exploring AIRR-Seq data, was used to implement custom analyses. Several samples yielding fewer than 5000 total TRB sequences were excluded, leaving 150 to 200 analyzed HIV repertoires. Among the 180 or so HIV repertoires that were kept, roughly 59 were collected before ART initiation and about 130 were collected after ART initiation. Repertoires were downsampled to 5000 TRB nucleotide sequences, and summary statistics were averaged over 100 downsampling iterations. The analysis kept only TRB sequences whose CDR3 regions were at least seven amino acids long. Two measures captured diversity: a Shannon entropy-derived clonality score and the Gini coefficient. Repertoire networks linked the top 5000 CDR3 amino acid sequences whenever two sequences differed by an edit distance of one. For TRB CDR3 amino acid sequences, GLIPH2 was used to predict antigen specificity groups and MHC restriction. CDR3 amino acid sequences were matched against VDJdb and McPAS-TCR to flag known CMV, EBV, HIV or tissue antigen associations. Pre-ART, post-ART and control groups were compared with Wilcoxon signed-rank tests and Holm-Bonferroni correction. This immuneACCESS table, as held by TCRdb, lists in-frame sequences with V and J called but not all clones. Of the missing ones, under half trace to an unresolved V gene in checked studies; the others have no known cause. V, J and clone size were drawn from that table, and D and trimming were deduced from the DNA. The sample records about 20,000 clones, roughly 84% of which are singletons. The ten largest clones add up to roughly 10% of the sample.

Concerning this clone: Its cognate antigen has yet to be identified. The junction departs from germline at one end; a sequencing error may be responsible.

To be included, a participant needed at least one PBMC sample from before ART initiation plus at least two post-ART samples. Treatment was received in the United States of America by all participants with HIV. Cryopreserved samples of roughly 0.95-10 million PBMC were thawed and washed before DNA extraction. At the time of the earliest PBMC sample, participants with HIV were aged between about 23 and 55 years. Each participant contributed PBMC samples from 1-4 timepoints before ART initiation and 2-8 timepoints after ART initiation, with a median of 7 samples. Serial HIV viral load, CD4+ T-cell count, ART history and demographic data were obtained for every participant. Genomic DNA was extracted from unsorted PBMC with a Qiagen kit on a QIAcube, processed in batches of 12 samples.

This sequence was found in a man aged 35 to 55 with HIV. The V and J genes are TRBV6-5 and TRBJ1-2; possibly the D gene is TRBD1, per 5 matching bases. This specimen consisted of unsorted PBMCs, obtained about 2.4 years after starting antiretroviral therapy. The sequenced DNA: TGTGCCAGCAGGGGGGATCTAAGCGGCTTAGAGCTATTC. This codes for CASRGDLSGLELF.